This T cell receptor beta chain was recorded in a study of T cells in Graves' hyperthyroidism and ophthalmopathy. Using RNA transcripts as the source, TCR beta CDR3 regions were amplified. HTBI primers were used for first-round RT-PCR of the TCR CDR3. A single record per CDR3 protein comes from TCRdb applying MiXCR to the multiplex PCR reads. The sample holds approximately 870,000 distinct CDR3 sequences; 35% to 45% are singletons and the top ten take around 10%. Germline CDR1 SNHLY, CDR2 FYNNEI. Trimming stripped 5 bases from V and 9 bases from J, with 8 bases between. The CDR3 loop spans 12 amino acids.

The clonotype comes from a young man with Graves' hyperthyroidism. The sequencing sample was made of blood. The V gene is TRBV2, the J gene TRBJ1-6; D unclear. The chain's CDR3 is CASSKESSPLHF. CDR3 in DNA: TGTGCCAGCAGTAAGGAGAGTTCACCCCTCCACTTT.